The T cell receptor beta chain under discussion was sequenced for a study of OX40 agonist ivuxolimab in advanced cancers. Study-wide context: Recorded diagnoses for dose-escalation patients were hepatocellular carcinoma, melanoma, renal cell or head and neck cancer.

Sequencing was performed with immunoSEQ multiplex PCR; in TCRdb, only in-frame clones are kept and a portion is missing. There are around 84,000 clones in the sample; about 92% occur only once, and 0.53% lies in the top ten. This CDR3 contains 17 residues. The germline CDR1 and CDR2 sequences are SGHTA and FQGNSA. The ends lost 4 bases at V and 5 bases at J; junction bases unmatched: 10. The TCR comes from an adult with an advanced solid tumor such as melanoma, head and neck, liver or kidney cancer. J is TRBJ2-2 and V is TRBV7-2, with 10 bases lining up with TRBD2. The sample here was CD4+ or CD8+ T cells sorted from blood, taken in a trial of the OX40 agonist ivuxolimab. The CDR3 bases are TGTGCCAGCAGCTCGGCTAGCGGGAGAACCGGAACCGGGGAGCTGTTTTTT. This translates into CASSSASGRTGTGELFF.